A selection of T cell receptor beta chains follows, all from one sample in a study of control samples from healthy donors and cancer patients. Using immunoSEQ multiplex PCR, the repertoire was profiled, and TCRdb retains in-frame clones only, with some absent. Altogether about 190,000 clones are present, around 93% being singletons, with the ten largest covering more than 1.1%. The specimen sequenced was blood. These receptors were collected from a man aged 18-30 years in good health. Each CDR3 is given with its conserved first and last residue.

v_gene: TRBV2; j_gene: TRBJ2-7; CDR3aa: CASRLNRDSSYEQYF
v_gene: TRBV27; j_gene: TRBJ1-6; CDR3aa: CASSSTPEGISPLHF
v_gene: TRBV12-3/TRBV12-4; j_gene: TRBJ2-7; CDR3aa: CASSSLSYEQYF
v_gene: TRBV7-8; j_gene: TRBJ2-2; CDR3aa: CASSPIWTGKIAGELFF
v_gene: TRBV4-1; j_gene: TRBJ2-7; CDR3aa: CASSQSGNYEQYF
v_gene: TRBV5-8; j_gene: TRBJ2-7; CDR3aa: CASSSRKGQGTYEQYF
v_gene: TRBV28; j_gene: TRBJ1-2; CDR3aa: CASSQAGGYTF
v_gene: TRBV6-4; j_gene: TRBJ2-2; CDR3aa: CASGRLADTGELFF
v_gene: TRBV19; j_gene: TRBJ1-2; CDR3aa: CASRANYGYTF
v_gene: TRBV24-1; j_gene: TRBJ1-1; CDR3aa: CATSGGSNTEAFF
v_gene: TRBV4-2; j_gene: TRBJ2-2; CDR3aa: CASSQDQDRPHTGELFF
v_gene: TRBV6-2/TRBV6-3; j_gene: TRBJ2-3; CDR3aa: CASSRGGGADTQYF
v_gene: TRBV6-6; j_gene: TRBJ2-7; CDR3aa: CASSYSGAASYEQYF
v_gene: TRBV27; j_gene: TRBJ2-1; CDR3aa: CASSGSTGAYNEQFF
v_gene: TRBV6-2/TRBV6-3; j_gene: TRBJ1-4; CDR3aa: CASSYGEWEPATNEKLFF
v_gene: TRBV12-3/TRBV12-4; j_gene: TRBJ2-3; CDR3aa: CASSPGTGDTQYF
v_gene: TRBV7-8; j_gene: TRBJ2-7; CDR3aa: CASSLKLAGGHHSYEQYF
v_gene: TRBV2; j_gene: TRBJ1-1; CDR3aa: CASRDSMNTEAFF
v_gene: TRBV5-1; j_gene: TRBJ1-1; CDR3aa: CASSLRKGRLPGTEAFF
v_gene: TRBV14; j_gene: TRBJ1-2; CDR3aa: CASSQVVTADGYTF
v_gene: TRBV7-2; j_gene: TRBJ1-5; CDR3aa: CASSLAGGQQPQHF
v_gene: TRBV27; j_gene: TRBJ2-7; CDR3aa: CASSFVRVTTYEQYF
v_gene: TRBV11-2; j_gene: TRBJ2-5; CDR3aa: CASSARGSGRIDQETQYF
v_gene: TRBV15; j_gene: TRBJ2-7; CDR3aa: CATSFGYEQYF
v_gene: TRBV7-8; j_gene: TRBJ2-2; CDR3aa: CASSLAPGPSTGELFF
v_gene: TRBV12-3/TRBV12-4; j_gene: TRBJ1-3; CDR3aa: CASSRGRNTIYF
v_gene: TRBV18; j_gene: TRBJ2-7; CDR3aa: CASSPINGQGTYEQYF
v_gene: TRBV19; j_gene: TRBJ1-5; CDR3aa: CASSIIRQGGQPQHF
v_gene: TRBV7-2; j_gene: TRBJ1-3; CDR3aa: CASSAASHSYSTIYF
v_gene: TRBV6-5; j_gene: TRBJ2-2; CDR3aa: CASRIQGALTGELFF
v_gene: TRBV12-5; j_gene: TRBJ1-1; CDR3aa: CASGPSLTEAFF
v_gene: TRBV24-1; j_gene: TRBJ2-1; CDR3aa: CATSDRRTSGGLINEQFF
v_gene: TRBV28; j_gene: TRBJ2-3; CDR3aa: CATSRNPTDTQYF
v_gene: TRBV7-3; j_gene: TRBJ1-1; CDR3aa: CASSFTPMTLLNTEAFF
v_gene: TRBV28; j_gene: TRBJ2-7; CDR3aa: CASSPPGQFYEQYF